This is a list of T cell receptor beta chains from one sample in a study of T cell responses to AZD1222 COVID-19 vaccine. Sequenced by immunoSEQ multiplex PCR; TCRdb stores in-frame clones only, minus some. The sample yields some 170,000 clones, approximately 90% seen once. The specimen comprised peripheral blood, sampled on day 0 of AZD1222 vaccination. These receptors came from an adult in good health. CDR3s include the opening cysteine and the closing phenylalanine or tryptophan. A D gene is named only where the DNA matches it firmly.

D,J,V,CDR3
TRBD2,TRBJ2-3,TRBV4-2,CASSHDITGGGTDTQYF
.,TRBJ1-1,TRBV2,CASSVRTVLIEAFF
.,TRBJ1-3,TRBV19,CASSPEGILGNTIYF
.,TRBJ2-7,TRBV7-9,CASSLEAGGYEQYF
TRBD1,TRBJ1-3,TRBV6-5,CASSLTGTGSHTIYF
.,TRBJ2-5,TRBV11-1,CASSLGRYQETQYF
TRBD1,TRBJ1-1,TRBV6-5,CASPQGGAANTEAFF
TRBD1,TRBJ1-1,TRBV24-1,CATSETSDRGRRAFF
TRBD1,TRBJ2-6,TRBV6-4,CASSPTGFTGANVLTF
.,TRBJ2-7,TRBV6-5,CASRSPYEQYF
.,TRBJ2-1,TRBV21-1,CASSKGRDRNEQFF
TRBD2,TRBJ2-3,TRBV13,CASSPTSGFTDTQYF
TRBD1,TRBJ2-7,TRBV27,CASSALPVGQGTYEQYF
.,TRBJ1-2,TRBV9,CASSLSPNYGYTF
.,TRBJ1-5,TRBV24-1,CATSDSGTQYSNQPQHF
TRBD1,TRBJ1-1,TRBV6-5,CASGTGVGTEAFF
TRBD2,TRBJ2-5,TRBV11-2,CASSFTSGSGETQYF
.,TRBJ1-2,TRBV19,CASSTGRNYGYTF
.,TRBJ2-6,TRBV5-4,CASSLISSGANVLTF
TRBD2,TRBJ2-1,TRBV3-1/TRBV3-2,CASSQDSSGPYNEQFF
TRBD2,TRBJ2-7,TRBV7-9,CASSLAGTSSEQYF
.,TRBJ2-7,TRBV10-3,CAAQPGEAREQYF
TRBD1,TRBJ1-2,TRBV30,CAWSPEGVTGGIYGYTF
.,TRBJ1-1,TRBV10-2,CASSRKGYTEAFF
.,TRBJ2-5,TRBV10-3,CAISEWGALGAQYF
.,TRBJ1-1,TRBV6-5,CASSYNDGTEAFF
.,TRBJ2-3,TRBV29-1,CSVELRDRVTDTQYF
TRBD1,TRBJ1-5,TRBV24-1,CATSELQGTSNQPQHF
.,TRBJ1-1,TRBV7-9,CASSPRGSEAFF
TRBD1,TRBJ2-7,TRBV7-2,CASSRHLQGAVYEQYF
.,TRBJ2-1,TRBV2,CASSQRPYNEQFF
.,TRBJ1-2,TRBV2,CASSVGQRRSYTF
.,TRBJ1-5,TRBV19,CAQPGAYSNQPQHF
.,TRBJ2-7,TRBV19,CASSIRSSVEQYF
.,TRBJ1-1,TRBV30,CAWSVPTPTGTTEAFF
TRBD1,TRBJ2-7,TRBV27,CASGTGGNYEQYF
TRBD2,TRBJ2-3,TRBV20-1,CSANLADVQYF
.,TRBJ1-1,TRBV10-3,CAISESRQNTEAFF
.,TRBJ2-1,TRBV11-2,CASSLEGAPYNEQFF
TRBD2,TRBJ2-7,TRBV6-5,CASRSGGEQYF
TRBD2,TRBJ2-4,TRBV7-9,CASSPSGTKNIQYF
TRBD1,TRBJ2-3,TRBV27,CASRRTGTGGGTDTQYF
TRBD2,TRBJ2-1,TRBV24-1,CATSDRLAGLYNEQFF
.,TRBJ2-3,TRBV5-4,CASSLAGGSDTQYF
.,TRBJ1-1,TRBV4-2,CASSQVADRNTEAFF
.,TRBJ1-2,TRBV27,CASSTGGGTYGYTF
.,TRBJ1-6,TRBV9,CASRTGLNNSPLHF
.,TRBJ1-2,TRBV19,CASSAPERGTF
TRBD1,TRBJ1-1,TRBV7-9,CASSLEDRGRDTEAFF
.,TRBJ1-5,TRBV6-5,CASSYRTGNQPQHF
.,TRBJ1-4,TRBV27,CASSFGRANEKLFF
.,TRBJ1-2,TRBV5-1,CASSLVLRGYGYTF
.,TRBJ1-2,TRBV7-2,CASSSGPLNYGYTF
TRBD1,TRBJ1-1,TRBV10-3,CAISEGTGGSTEAFF
TRBD1,TRBJ2-3,TRBV6-5,CASHRDRVADTQYF
TRBD2,TRBJ2-7,TRBV3-1/TRBV3-2,CASSPEGLAGDEQYF